What follows are 25 T cell receptor beta chains derived from one specimen sequenced in a study of cytomegalovirus exposure and HLA in healthy donors. It was with 60 Vbeta and 13 Jbeta primers that the PCR ran. Profiling relied on immunoSEQ multiplex PCR, and the TCRdb table lists in-frame clones only, not all of them. Among about 170,000 clones listed, more than 75% were seen once. The sequencing input was PBMCs. All receptors derive from a man aged 30 to 39 in good health and CMV-seropositive.

This chain links TRBV6-5 with TRBJ1-1; TRBD1 aligns across 7 bases. Germline-derived CDR1 and CDR2 are MNHEY and SVGAGI. J gave up 6 bases and V 0 bases, and 7 bases lay outside the gene matches. The CDR3 sequence is 15 residues long. The CDR3 sequence is CASSYSNRGGAEAFF. Written as DNA, the CDR3 is TGTGCCAGCAGTTACTCGAACAGGGGAGGAGCTGAAGCTTTCTTT.

This clone was counted a single time. This chain links TRBV7-9 with TRBJ2-7; D uncertain. The length of the CDR3 is 12 residues. Germline-derived CDR1 and CDR2 are SEHNR and FQNEAQ (reference sequence). V gave up 5 bases and J gave up 7 bases, with 12 bases separating them. The DNA of the CDR3 is TGTGCCAGCAGCCCCGGTCCCCTGGAGCAGTACGTC. Protein product: CASSPGPLEQYV.

The V and J genes are TRBV7-3 and TRBJ1-2; D unresolved. Trimming stripped 2 bases from V and 7 bases from J, with 11 bases between. Germline CDR1 and CDR2: SGHTA and FQGTGA. This CDR3 region has 13 residues. CDR3 bases: TGTGCCAGCAGCTTACCAGGAAAAGGTGGCTACACCTTC. Its protein product is CASSLPGKGGYTF. The full variable domain, with the rest looked up from reference TRBV7-3 and TRBJ1-2, is GAGVSQTPSNKVTEKGKYVELRCDPISGHTALYWYRQSLGQGPEFLIYFQGTGAADDSGLPNDRFFAVRPEGSVSTLKIQRTERGDSAVYLCASSLPGKGGYTFGSGTRLTVV.

The rearrangement joins TRBV19 to TRBJ1-1; a weak D match, TRBD1 (5 bases). CDR1 is LNHDA, CDR2 SQIVND, per germline (reference sequence). Trimming removed 1 base from V and 1 base from J, with 13 bases in between. The CDR3 sequence is 16 residues long. CDR3 coding DNA: TGTGCCAGTAGTATAGGGCAGGGAGGGCGGAACACTGAAGCTTTCTTT. The encoded protein is CASSIGQGGRNTEAFF.

This rearrangement joins TRBV7-9 to TRBJ2-3; a weak D match, TRBD1 (6 bases). The V gene lost 5 bases and the J gene lost 3 bases, with 9 bases spanning the gap. This CDR3 spans 13 amino acids. Looked up from germline, CDR1 is SEHNR and CDR2 is FQNEAQ (reference sequence). The CDR3 region has the DNA TGTGCCAGCAGCCCCACAGGGACAGATACGCAGTATTTT. Protein: CASSPTGTDTQYF.

CDR3 in DNA: TGTGCCAGCAGTGATGAAAACAGGTTCGCCAAAAACATTCAGTACTTC. Its translation is CASSDENRFAKNIQYF. This chain joins TRBV6-1 and TRBJ2-4; maybe TRBD1 (5 bases). This CDR3 region has 16 residues. V was trimmed by 3 bases and J by 1 base, leaving 13 bases between them. Germline values: CDR1 MNHNS, CDR2 SASEGT.

The J gene is TRBJ1-5, the V gene TRBV7-8; TRBD1 might be the D (5 bases). Germline-derived CDR1 and CDR2 are SGHVS and FQNEAQ. The germline V and J ends were trimmed by 5 bases and 9 bases, with 20 bases remaining between them. The CDR3 totals 15 residues. The CDR3 DNA reads as TGTGCCAGCAGCGGACGCCAGGGTAACGGTCGGCCCCAGCATTTT. Translation gives CASSGRQGNGRPQHF.

This chain joins TRBV7-3 and TRBJ2-1; no reliable D call. This CDR3 region has 15 residues. Germline V lookup: CDR1 SGHTA, CDR2 FQGTGA. Trimming stripped 0 bases from V and 7 bases from J, with 13 bases between. The CDR3 DNA reads TGTGCCAGCAGCTTAACTCGGAGTCCCTCAAATGAGCAGTTCTTC. It translates to CASSLTRSPSNEQFF. The variable domain in full, completed from reference TRBV7-3 and TRBJ2-1, reads GAGVSQTPSNKVTEKGKYVELRCDPISGHTALYWYRQSLGQGPEFLIYFQGTGAADDSGLPNDRFFAVRPEGSVSTLKIQRTERGDSAVYLCASSLTRSPSNEQFFGPGTRLTVL.

V is TRBV7-9 and J is TRBJ2-2; TRBD1 matches at 10 bases. The trim removed 2 bases at V and 7 bases at J, leaving 7 bases unmatched. The CDR3 runs 16 residues. Germline V lookup: CDR1 SEHNR, CDR2 FQNEAQ (reference sequence). CDR3: CASSLLWDRGDGELFF. CDR3 nucleotide sequence: TGTGCCAGCAGCTTACTCTGGGACAGGGGAGACGGGGAGCTGTTTTTT.

The chain employs TRBV7-2 and TRBJ2-1; D remains ambiguous. Looked up from germline, CDR1 is SGHTA and CDR2 is FQGNSA. The ends were cut back, 2 bases at V and 4 bases at J, with 3 bases in the middle. The CDR3 runs to 12 residues. The CDR3 region has the DNA TGTGCCAGCAGCTTAACTTACAATGAGCAGTTCTTC. This translates into CASSLTYNEQFF.

This chain connects TRBV29-1 to TRBJ1-3; D gene ambiguous. The V gene lost 3 bases and the J gene lost 4 bases, with 22 bases spanning the gap. The CDR3 extends over 17 amino acids. Germline V gives CDR1 SQVTM, CDR2 ANQGSEA. This CDR3 reads CSVERVQPSELGNTIYF. DNA for the CDR3: TGCAGCGTTGAGAGGGTTCAGCCTTCTGAGTTGGGAAACACCATATATTTT.

The chain has TRBV14 and TRBJ1-3; D ambiguous. The CDR3 sequence is 13 residues long. Per germline, CDR1 SGHDN and CDR2 FVKESK. V lost 6 bases and J lost 3, with 9 bases in between. The CDR3 DNA follows: TGTGCCAGCAGTTTAATAATTGGAAACACCATATATTTT. Residues: CASSLIIGNTIYF.

J is TRBJ2-5 and V is TRBV7-8, with 8 bases identical to TRBD2. The CDR3 has 16 amino acids. V dropped 0 bases and J dropped 3; count of bases not matched to a gene: 6. Germline CDR1 is SGHVS and CDR2 is FQNEAQ. The CDR3 protein is CASSLAHSGSKETQYF. The CDR3, as DNA: TGTGCCAGCAGCTTAGCGCACAGCGGGAGTAAAGAGACCCAGTACTTC. Full variable domain (rest looked up from reference TRBV7-8 and TRBJ2-5): GAGVSQSPRYKVAKRGQDVALRCDPISGHVSLFWYQQALGQGPEFLTYFQNEAQLDKSGLPSDRFFAERPEGSVSTLKIQRTQQEDSAVYLCASSLAHSGSKETQYFGPGTRLLVL.

The genes are TRBV5-6 and TRBJ2-7, with a possible D match to TRBD2 (6 bases). This CDR3 comprises 13 residues. Germline CDR1 SGHDT, CDR2 YYEEEE. Deletions cut 3 bases from V and 6 bases from J, with 13 bases between. The CDR3 protein is CASSSTSRGEQYV. CDR3 DNA sequence: TGTGCCAGCAGCTCGACTAGTCGTGGCGAGCAGTACGTC.

The rearrangement links TRBV29-1 to TRBJ2-5; 8 nucleotides line up with TRBD2. Germline CDR1 and CDR2: SQVTM and ANQGSEA. Trimming at V came to 6 bases and at J to 5 bases, leaving 8 bases not matched to a gene. This CDR3 region has 13 residues. DNA for the CDR3: TGCAGCGTACAAGCGGGAGCGGGGGAGACCCAGTACTTC. Translation: CSVQAGAGETQYF.

CDR3 DNA: TGTGCCAGCAGTGAATTGGGGAGGGTTGATCAGCCCCAGCATTTT. Protein product: CASSELGRVDQPQHF. The chain has TRBV6-1 and TRBJ1-5; D is unclear. V lost 2 bases to trimming and J lost 5 bases, with 13 bases between them. The CDR3 runs 15 residues. From germline, CDR1 is MNHNS and CDR2 SASEGT.

The genes are TRBV7-2 and TRBJ2-5, with a possible D match to TRBD2 (5 bases). There are 14 residues in the CDR3. V dropped 5 bases and J dropped 5 bases, with 15 bases sitting between them. Germline CDR1 reads SGHTA; CDR2 reads FQGNSA. The CDR3 coding sequence is TGTGCCAGCAGCCAGAGGGCTTTTCAGGAGACCCAGTACTTC. This codes for CASSQRAFQETQYF.

The V gene is TRBV5-4, the J gene TRBJ2-2; the match to TRBD2 covers 13 bases. CDR1 SGHNT and CDR2 YYREEE come from the germline V gene (reference sequence). Losses at the gene ends were 10 bases for V and 4 bases for J; bases not matched to a gene: 4. This CDR3 spans 14 amino acids. The CDR3 sequence: CAGWTSGSTGELFF. The CDR3 DNA is TGTGCCGGATGGACTAGCGGGAGCACCGGGGAGCTGTTTTTT.

This chain joins TRBV7-8 and TRBJ2-7, with 10 bases matching TRBD2. The CDR3 has 14 residues. V dropped 6 bases and J dropped 3; count of bases not matched to a gene: 5. In germline, CDR1 is SGHVS, CDR2 FQNEAQ. The CDR3 is CASSLTSGFYEQYF. Written as DNA, the CDR3 is TGTGCCAGCAGTTTGACTAGCGGGTTCTACGAGCAGTACTTC. Complete variable domain (other parts from reference TRBV7-8 and TRBJ2-7): GAGVSQSPRYKVAKRGQDVALRCDPISGHVSLFWYQQALGQGPEFLTYFQNEAQLDKSGLPSDRFFAERPEGSVSTLKIQRTQQEDSAVYLCASSLTSGFYEQYFGPGTRLTVT.

V gene TRBV29-1 combines with J gene TRBJ1-5; D is perhaps TRBD1 (5 bases). Germline V gives CDR1 SQVTM, CDR2 ANQGSEA. Trimming shortened V by 7 bases and J by 6 bases, and 19 bases separated the two germline ends. The CDR3 is 14 residues long. In DNA form, the CDR3 reads TGCAGCGCGCATGGGGGGAGGCGGGGTCAGCCCCAGCATTTT. The encoded protein is CSAHGGRRGQPQHF.

This chain uses TRBV6-8 with TRBJ2-2; the D is unclear. CDR3 length: 13 amino acids. CDR1 MNHGY and CDR2 SAAAGT come from the germline V gene. The ends were cut back, 3 bases at V and 5 bases at J, with 7 bases in the middle. The CDR3 here is CASSYSVTGELFF. CDR3 nucleotide sequence: TGTGCCAGCAGTTATTCGGTTACCGGGGAGCTGTTTTTT.

CDR3 amino acids: CAISAVEESGRKTGELFF. The CDR3 DNA follows: TGTGCCATCAGTGCGGTCGAGGAGAGCGGGAGAAAAACCGGGGAGCTGTTTTTT. V and J are TRBV10-3 and TRBJ2-2; 8 nucleotides match TRBD2. The CDR3 covers 18 residues. The germline V gene encodes CDR1 ENHRY and CDR2 SYGVKD. V gave up 4 bases and J gave up 5 bases; unmatched junction bases: 15.

This chain uses TRBV7-9 with TRBJ2-3; 9 bases line up with TRBD2. This CDR3 has 12 amino acids. Germline V gene sequence: CDR1 SEHNR, CDR2 FQNEAQ (reference sequence). The V segment lost 5 bases and the J segment 13 bases; nucleotides outside the gene matches: 7. CDR3 protein: CASSPLAGEEYF. The CDR3 bases are TGTGCCAGCAGCCCCTTAGCGGGAGAAGAGTATTTT.

This clone came up a few times. The chain links TRBV7-7 to TRBJ1-1; D is unresolved. CDR3 size: 13 residues. Germline V CDR1 and CDR2: SSHAT, FNYEAQ (reference sequence). This CDR3 reads CASAQTEDTEAFF. CDR3 nucleotides: TGTGCTAGCGCCCAGACCGAGGACACTGAAGCTTTCTTT.

The chain has TRBV25-1 and TRBJ2-1; D may be TRBD1 (5 bases). Deletions cut 6 bases from V and 6 bases from J, with 21 bases between. CDR1 is MGHDK and CDR2 is SYGVNS in the germline V gene. This CDR3 has 16 amino acids. CDR3 sequence (DNA): TGTGCCAGCAGCAACAGGCCCACGGGTTTGAGCAATGAGCAGTTCTTC. Translation gives CASSNRPTGLSNEQFF.